The clone carrying this TCR beta chain came up a few times. These data originate in a study of blood T cells in healthy people across ages. The length of the CDR3 is 14 residues. The germline gives CDR1 SQVTM, CDR2 ANQGSEA. V was pared by 5 bases and J by 6 bases, with 19 bases between. PCR was performed a second time for roughly 6 to 12 cycles using a sample-barcoded 5' primer and a J-beta primer mix. TCRdb re-called the 5' RACE reads with MiXCR, one entry per CDR3 protein. The repertoire has approximately 1.5 million distinct CDR3 sequences, 30% to 40% of them found once; the top ten carry approximately 11%.

This chain links TRBV29-1 with TRBJ1-2; D remains unclear. This receptor was obtained from a woman aged 30 to 39 in good health. The sample taken for sequencing was blood. In DNA, the CDR3 is TGCAGCGTTAAACCGGGCCTAGGTGGGAATGGCTACACCTTC. Its translation is CSVKPGLGGNGYTF.